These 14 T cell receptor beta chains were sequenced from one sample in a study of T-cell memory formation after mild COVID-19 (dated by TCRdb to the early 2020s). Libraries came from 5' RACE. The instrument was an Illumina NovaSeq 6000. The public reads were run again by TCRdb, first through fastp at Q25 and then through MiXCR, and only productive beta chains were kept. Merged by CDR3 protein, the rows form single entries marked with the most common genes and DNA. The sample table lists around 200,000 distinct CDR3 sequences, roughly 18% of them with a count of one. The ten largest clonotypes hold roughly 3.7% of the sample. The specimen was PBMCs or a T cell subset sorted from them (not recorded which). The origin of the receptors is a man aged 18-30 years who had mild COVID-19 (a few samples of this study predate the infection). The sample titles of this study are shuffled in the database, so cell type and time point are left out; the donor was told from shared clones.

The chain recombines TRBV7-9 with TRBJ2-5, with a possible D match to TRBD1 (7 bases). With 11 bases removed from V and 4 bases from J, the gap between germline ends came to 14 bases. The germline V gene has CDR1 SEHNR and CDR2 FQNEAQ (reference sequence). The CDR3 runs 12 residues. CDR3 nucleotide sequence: TGTGCCGGCGGAGGGGGCCTAGAGACCCAGTACTTC. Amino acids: CAGGGGLETQYF.

The CDR3 DNA reads as TGTGCCACCAGTGATTTAAGGGGTGGTGGCTCCAATCAGCCCCAGCATTTT. Its protein product is CATSDLRGGGSNQPQHF. The chain recombines TRBV24-1 with TRBJ1-5; TRBD1 might be the D (5 bases). The V and J ends lost 1 base and 3 bases respectively, with 15 bases between them. The CDR3 runs 17 residues. Germline values: CDR1 KGHDR, CDR2 SFDVKD.

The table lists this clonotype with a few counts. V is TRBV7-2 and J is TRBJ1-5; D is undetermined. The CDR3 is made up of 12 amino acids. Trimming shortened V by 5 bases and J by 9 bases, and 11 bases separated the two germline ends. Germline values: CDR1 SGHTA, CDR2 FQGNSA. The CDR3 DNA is TGTGCCAGCAGCGTGGACTCGGGGCCCCAGCATTTT. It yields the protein CASSVDSGPQHF. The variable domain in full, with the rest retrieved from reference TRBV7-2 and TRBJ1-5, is GAGVSQSPSNKVTEKGKDVELRCDPISGHTALYWYRQSLGQGLEFLIYFQGNSAPDKSGLPSDRFSAERTGGSVSTLTIQRTQQEDSAVYLCASSVDSGPQHFGDGTRLSIL.

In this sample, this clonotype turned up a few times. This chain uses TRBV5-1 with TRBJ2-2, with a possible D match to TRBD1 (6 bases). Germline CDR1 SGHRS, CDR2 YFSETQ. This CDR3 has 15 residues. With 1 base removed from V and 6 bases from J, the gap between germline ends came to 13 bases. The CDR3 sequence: CASSLWTADSGELFF. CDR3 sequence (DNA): TGCGCCAGCAGCTTGTGGACAGCTGATTCCGGGGAGCTGTTTTTT. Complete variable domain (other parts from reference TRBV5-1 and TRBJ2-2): KAGVTQTPRYLIKTRGQQVTLSCSPISGHRSVSWYQQTPGQGLQFLFEYFSETQRNKGNFPGRFSGRQFSNSRSEMNVSTLELGDSALYLCASSLWTADSGELFFGEGSRLTVL.

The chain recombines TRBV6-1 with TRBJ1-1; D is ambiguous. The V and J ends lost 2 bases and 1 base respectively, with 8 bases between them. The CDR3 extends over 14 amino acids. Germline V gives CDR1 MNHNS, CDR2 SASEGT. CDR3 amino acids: CASSERPRNTEAFF. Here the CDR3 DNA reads TGTGCCAGCAGTGAAAGGCCTCGGAACACTGAAGCTTTCTTT.

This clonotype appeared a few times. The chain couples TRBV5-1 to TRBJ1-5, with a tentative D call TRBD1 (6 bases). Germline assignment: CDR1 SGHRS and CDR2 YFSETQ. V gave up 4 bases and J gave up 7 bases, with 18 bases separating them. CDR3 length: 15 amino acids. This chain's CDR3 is CASSEQGHLGQPQHF. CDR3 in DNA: TGCGCCAGCAGCGAACAGGGACATTTAGGACAGCCCCAGCATTTT. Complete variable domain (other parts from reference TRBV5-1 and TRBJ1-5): KAGVTQTPRYLIKTRGQQVTLSCSPISGHRSVSWYQQTPGQGLQFLFEYFSETQRNKGNFPGRFSGRQFSNSRSEMNVSTLELGDSALYLCASSEQGHLGQPQHFGDGTRLSIL.

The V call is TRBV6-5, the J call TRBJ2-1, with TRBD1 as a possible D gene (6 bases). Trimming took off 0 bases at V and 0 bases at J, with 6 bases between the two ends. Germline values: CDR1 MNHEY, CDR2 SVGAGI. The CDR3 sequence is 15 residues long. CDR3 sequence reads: CASSYSGASYNEQFF. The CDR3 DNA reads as TGTGCCAGCAGTTACTCGGGGGCCTCCTACAATGAGCAGTTCTTC.

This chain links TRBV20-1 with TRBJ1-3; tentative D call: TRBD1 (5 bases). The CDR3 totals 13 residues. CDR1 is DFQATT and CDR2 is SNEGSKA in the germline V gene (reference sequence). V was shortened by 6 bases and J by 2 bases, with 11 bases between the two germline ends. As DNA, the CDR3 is TGCAGTGCCCGGGCAGGGCCTGGAAACACCATATATTTT. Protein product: CSARAGPGNTIYF.

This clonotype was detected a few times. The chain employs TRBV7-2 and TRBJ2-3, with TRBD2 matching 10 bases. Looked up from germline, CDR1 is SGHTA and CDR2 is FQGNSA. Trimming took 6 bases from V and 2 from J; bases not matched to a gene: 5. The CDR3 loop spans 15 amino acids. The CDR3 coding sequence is TGTGCCAGCAGACCTAGCGGGGGACCCACAGATACGCAGTATTTT. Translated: CASRPSGGPTDTQYF. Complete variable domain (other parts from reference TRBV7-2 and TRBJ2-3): GAGVSQSPSNKVTEKGKDVELRCDPISGHTALYWYRQSLGQGLEFLIYFQGNSAPDKSGLPSDRFSAERTGGSVSTLTIQRTQQEDSAVYLCASRPSGGPTDTQYFGPGTRLTVL.

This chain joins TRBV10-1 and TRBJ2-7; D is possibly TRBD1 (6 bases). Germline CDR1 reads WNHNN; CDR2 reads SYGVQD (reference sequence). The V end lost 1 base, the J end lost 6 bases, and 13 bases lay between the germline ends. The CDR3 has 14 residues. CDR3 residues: CASSEYRVGVEQYF. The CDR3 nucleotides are TGCGCCAGCAGTGAGTACAGGGTGGGGGTCGAGCAGTACTTC.

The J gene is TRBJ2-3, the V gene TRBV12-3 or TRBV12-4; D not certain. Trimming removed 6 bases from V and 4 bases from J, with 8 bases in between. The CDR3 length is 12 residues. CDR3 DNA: TGTGCCAGCAGACACCCGGCAGATACGCAGTATTTT. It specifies CASRHPADTQYF.

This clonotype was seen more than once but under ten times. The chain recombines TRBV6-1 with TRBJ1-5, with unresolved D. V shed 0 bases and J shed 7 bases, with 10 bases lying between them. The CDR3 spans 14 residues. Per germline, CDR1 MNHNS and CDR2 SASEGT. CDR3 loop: CASSEAVEYQPQHF. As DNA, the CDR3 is TGTGCCAGCAGTGAAGCGGTTGAGTACCAGCCCCAGCATTTT.

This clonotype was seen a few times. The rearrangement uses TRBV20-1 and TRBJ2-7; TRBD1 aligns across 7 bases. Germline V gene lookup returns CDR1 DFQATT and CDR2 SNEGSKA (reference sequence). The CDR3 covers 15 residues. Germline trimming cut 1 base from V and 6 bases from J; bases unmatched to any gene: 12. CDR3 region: CSARARGRSFAEQYF. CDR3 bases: TGCAGTGCTAGAGCGAGGGGGCGGTCATTCGCCGAGCAGTACTTC.

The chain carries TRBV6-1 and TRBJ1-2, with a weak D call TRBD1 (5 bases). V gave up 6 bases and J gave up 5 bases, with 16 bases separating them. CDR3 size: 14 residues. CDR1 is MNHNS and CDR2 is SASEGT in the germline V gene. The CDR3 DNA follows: TGTGCCAGCAGGCCGGGACCGGCTGGATATGGCTACACCTTC. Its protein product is CASRPGPAGYGYTF.